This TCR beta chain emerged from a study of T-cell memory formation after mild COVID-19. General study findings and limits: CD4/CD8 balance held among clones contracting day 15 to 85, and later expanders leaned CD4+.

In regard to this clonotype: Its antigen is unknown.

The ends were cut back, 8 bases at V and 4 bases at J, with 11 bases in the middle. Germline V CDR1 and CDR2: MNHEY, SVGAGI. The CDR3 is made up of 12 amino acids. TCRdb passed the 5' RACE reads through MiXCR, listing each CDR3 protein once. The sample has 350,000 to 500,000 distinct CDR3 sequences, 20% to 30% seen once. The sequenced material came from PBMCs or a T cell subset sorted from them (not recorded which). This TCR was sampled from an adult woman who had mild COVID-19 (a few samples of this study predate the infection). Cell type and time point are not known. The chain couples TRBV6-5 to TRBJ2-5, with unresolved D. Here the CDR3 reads CASRSDGETQYF. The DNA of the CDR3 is TGTGCCAGCCGATCGGACGGAGAGACCCAGTACTTC.